The present TCR beta chain was sequenced within a study of T cell changes during pregnancy in multiple sclerosis. The CDR3 totals 13 residues. V lost 2 bases, J lost 1 base, and 6 bases lay in between. Germline values: CDR1 MNHEY, CDR2 SVGAGI. Produced via immunoSEQ multiplex PCR; TCRdb's table is partial and in-frame only. The sample records around 95,000 clones, about 94% being singletons. This chain connects TRBV6-5 to TRBJ2-7; D uncertain. Sequences were derived from peripheral blood, sampled after pregnancy. The source is a female donor in good health, enrolled as a control in a pregnancy study. The CDR3 DNA follows: TGTGCCAGCAGTTACGGGCCATCCTACGAGCAGTACTTC. Residues: CASSYGPSYEQYF.